This TCR beta chain was profiled in a study of PD-L1 blockade in urothelial cancer. Study background: T cells numbered a median of approximately 150,000 in the blood samples.

Regarding this clone: The antigen is undetermined.

A spike-in of synthetic TCR analog templates was added to each PCR. This table comes from immunoSEQ multiplex PCR, and its TCRdb copy is limited to in-frame clones, with some not included. This sample has about 63,000 clones, with 75% to 85% found just once. Time point defined: pretreatment peripheral blood. Pretreatment and on-treatment samples were taken, numbering 1 to 8 per patient. General observations from the study: Better progression-free and overall survival followed lower pretreatment blood clonality.

This sample comprised PBMCs, obtained around atezolizumab (anti-PD-L1) treatment. The sequence was obtained from a man between 70 and 80 years old with urothelial cancer.

CDR3 residues: CSAGTGTYEQYF. For the CDR3, the DNA is TGCAGCGCCGGGACAGGGACCTACGAGCAGTACTTC. The chain recombines TRBV29-1 with TRBJ2-7, with 9 bases identical to TRBD1. Germline CDR1 reads SQVTM; CDR2 reads ANQGSEA. Unmatched junction bases numbered 3, after V lost 7 bases and J lost 2 bases. The CDR3 covers 12 residues.